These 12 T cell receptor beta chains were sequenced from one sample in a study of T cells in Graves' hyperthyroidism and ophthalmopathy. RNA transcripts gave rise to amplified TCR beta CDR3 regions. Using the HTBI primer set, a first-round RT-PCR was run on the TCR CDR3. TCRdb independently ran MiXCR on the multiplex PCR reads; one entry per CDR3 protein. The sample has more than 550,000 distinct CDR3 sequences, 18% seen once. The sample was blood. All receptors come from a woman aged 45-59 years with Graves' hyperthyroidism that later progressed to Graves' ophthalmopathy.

In nucleotides, the CDR3 is TGTGCCAGCAGCCAAGATAGGGGGCATAGGGGCTACACCTTC. Protein product: CASSQDRGHRGYTF. V is TRBV3-1 and J is TRBJ1-2; 7 bases agree with TRBD1. The CDR3 runs to 14 residues. Looked up from germline, CDR1 is LGHDT and CDR2 is YNNKEL (reference sequence). The V and J ends lost 0 bases and 8 bases, in that order; junction bases with no gene match: 6.

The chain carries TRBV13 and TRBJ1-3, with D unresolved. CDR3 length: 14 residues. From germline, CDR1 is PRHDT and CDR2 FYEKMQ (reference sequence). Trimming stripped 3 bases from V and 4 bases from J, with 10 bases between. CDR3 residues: CASSLERKGNTIYF. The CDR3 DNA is TGTGCCAGCAGCTTGGAACGTAAAGGAAACACCATATATTTT. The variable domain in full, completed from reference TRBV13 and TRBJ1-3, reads AAGVIQSPRHLIKEKRETATLKCYPIPRHDTVYWYQQGPGQDPQFLISFYEKMQSDKGSIPDRFSAQQFSDYHSELNMSSLELGDSALYFCASSLERKGNTIYFGEGSWLTVV.

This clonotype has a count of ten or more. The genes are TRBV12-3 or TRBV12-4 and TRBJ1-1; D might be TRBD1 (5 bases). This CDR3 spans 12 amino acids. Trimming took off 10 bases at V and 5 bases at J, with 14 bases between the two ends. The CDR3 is CATEGRQTEAFF. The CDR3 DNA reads TGTGCCACCGAGGGGCGACAGACTGAAGCTTTCTTT.

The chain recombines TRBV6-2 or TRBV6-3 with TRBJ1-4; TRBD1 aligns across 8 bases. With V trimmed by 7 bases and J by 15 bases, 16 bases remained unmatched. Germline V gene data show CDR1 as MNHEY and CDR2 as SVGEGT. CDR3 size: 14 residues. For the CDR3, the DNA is TGTGCCAGCACCAGAACCGACAGGACAGGGCGAATGTTTTTT. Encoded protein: CASTRTDRTGRMFF.

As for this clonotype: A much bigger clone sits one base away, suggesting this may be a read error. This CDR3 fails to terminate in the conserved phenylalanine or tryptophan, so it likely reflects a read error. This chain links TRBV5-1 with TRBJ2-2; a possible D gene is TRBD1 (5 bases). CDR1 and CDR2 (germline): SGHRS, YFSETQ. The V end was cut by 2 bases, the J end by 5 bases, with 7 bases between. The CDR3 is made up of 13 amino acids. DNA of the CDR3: TGCGCCAGCAGCTTACCAGGGACCGGGGAGCTGTTTTAT. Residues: CASSLPGTGELFY.

CDR3 nucleotide sequence: TGCAGCGTTGAGAGGGAATTGAACACTGAAGCTTTCTTT. As protein: CSVERELNTEAFF. This chain connects TRBV29-1 to TRBJ1-1; D is ambiguous. The V end was cut by 3 bases, the J end by 0 bases, with 8 bases between. CDR1 and CDR2 from the germline V gene are SQVTM and ANQGSEA. The CDR3 length is 13 residues.

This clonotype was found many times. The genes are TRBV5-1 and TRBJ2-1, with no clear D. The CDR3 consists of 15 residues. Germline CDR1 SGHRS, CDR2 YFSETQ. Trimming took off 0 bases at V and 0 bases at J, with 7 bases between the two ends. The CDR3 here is CASSLARNSYNEQFF. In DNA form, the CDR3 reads TGCGCCAGCAGCTTGGCCCGGAACTCCTACAATGAGCAGTTCTTC.

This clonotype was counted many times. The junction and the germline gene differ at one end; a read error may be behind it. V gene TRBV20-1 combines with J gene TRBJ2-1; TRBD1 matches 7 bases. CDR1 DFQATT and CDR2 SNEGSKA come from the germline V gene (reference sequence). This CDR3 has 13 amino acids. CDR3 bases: TGCAGTGCTGGAGACAGGGTAAACAGTGAGCAGTTCTTC. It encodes CSAGDRVNSEQFF.

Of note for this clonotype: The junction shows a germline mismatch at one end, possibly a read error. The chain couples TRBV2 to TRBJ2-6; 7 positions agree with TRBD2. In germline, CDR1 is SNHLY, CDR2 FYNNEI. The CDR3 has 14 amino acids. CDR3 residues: CASTPAGRPSRPDF. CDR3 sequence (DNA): TGTGCCAGCACACCAGCGGGGAGACCTAGTCGACCTGACTTC.

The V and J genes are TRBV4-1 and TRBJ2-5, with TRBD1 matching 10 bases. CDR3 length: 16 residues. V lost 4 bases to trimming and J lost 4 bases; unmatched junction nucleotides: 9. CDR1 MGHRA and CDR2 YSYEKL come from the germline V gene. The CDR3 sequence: CASSLNDRGQGETQYF. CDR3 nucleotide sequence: TGCGCCAGCAGCCTGAACGACAGGGGGCAAGGAGAGACCCAGTACTTC.

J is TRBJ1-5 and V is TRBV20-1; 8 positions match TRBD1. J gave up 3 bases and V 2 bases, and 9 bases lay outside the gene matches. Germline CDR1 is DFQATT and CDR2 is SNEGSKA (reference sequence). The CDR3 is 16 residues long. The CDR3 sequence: CSARSADRVHNQPQHF. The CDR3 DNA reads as TGCAGTGCTAGAAGCGCGGACAGGGTTCACAATCAGCCCCAGCATTTT.

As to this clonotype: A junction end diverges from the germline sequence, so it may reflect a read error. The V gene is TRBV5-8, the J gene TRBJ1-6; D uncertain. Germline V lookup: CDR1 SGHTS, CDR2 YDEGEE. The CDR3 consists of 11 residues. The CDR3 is CASSLVGRSDF. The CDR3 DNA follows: TGTGCCAGCAGCTTGGTCGGCAGGTCTGACTTT.